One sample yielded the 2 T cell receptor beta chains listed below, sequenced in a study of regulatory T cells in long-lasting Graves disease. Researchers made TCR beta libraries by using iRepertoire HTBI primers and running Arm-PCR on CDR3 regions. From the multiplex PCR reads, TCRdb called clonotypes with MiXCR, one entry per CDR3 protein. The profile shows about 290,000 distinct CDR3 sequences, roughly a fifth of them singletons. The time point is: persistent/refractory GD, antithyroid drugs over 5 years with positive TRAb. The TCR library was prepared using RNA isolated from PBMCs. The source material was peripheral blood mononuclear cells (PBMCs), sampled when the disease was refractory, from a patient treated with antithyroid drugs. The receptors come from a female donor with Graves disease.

The CDR3 loop is CSVDWGQDAEAFF. As DNA, the CDR3 is TGCAGCGTTGACTGGGGGCAGGACGCTGAAGCTTTCTTT. The rearrangement uses TRBV29-1 and TRBJ1-1; perhaps TRBD1 as D (6 bases). CDR3 length: 13 amino acids. Per germline, CDR1 SQVTM and CDR2 ANQGSEA. Trimming removed 3 bases from V and 6 bases from J, with 14 bases in between.

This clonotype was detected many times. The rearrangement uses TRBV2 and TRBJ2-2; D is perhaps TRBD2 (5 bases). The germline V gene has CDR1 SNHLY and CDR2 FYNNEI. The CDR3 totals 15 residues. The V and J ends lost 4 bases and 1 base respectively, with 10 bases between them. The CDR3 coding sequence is TGTGCCAGCAGTGGACGTGGAGGGAACACCGGGGAGCTGTTTTTT. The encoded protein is CASSGRGGNTGELFF.